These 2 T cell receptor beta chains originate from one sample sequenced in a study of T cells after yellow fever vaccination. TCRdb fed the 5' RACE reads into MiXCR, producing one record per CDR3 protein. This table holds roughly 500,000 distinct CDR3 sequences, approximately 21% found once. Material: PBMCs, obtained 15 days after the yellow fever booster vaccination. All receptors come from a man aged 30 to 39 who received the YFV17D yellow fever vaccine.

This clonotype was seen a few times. The CDR3 is CASSRTGMVNTEAFF. DNA for the CDR3: TGTGCCAGCAGTAGGACAGGAATGGTAAACACTGAAGCTTTCTTT. The chain employs TRBV12-3 or TRBV12-4 and TRBJ1-1; 7 bases are a match to TRBD1. The J segment lost 2 bases and the V segment lost 5 bases, leaving 8 bases of the junction unmatched. The CDR3 has 15 amino acids.

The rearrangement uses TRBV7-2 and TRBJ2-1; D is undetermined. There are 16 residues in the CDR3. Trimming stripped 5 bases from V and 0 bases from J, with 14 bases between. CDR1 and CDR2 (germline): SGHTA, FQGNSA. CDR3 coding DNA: TGTGCCAGCAGCCTGATGATAAGGAGCTCCTACAATGAGCAGTTCTTC. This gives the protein CASSLMIRSSYNEQFF.